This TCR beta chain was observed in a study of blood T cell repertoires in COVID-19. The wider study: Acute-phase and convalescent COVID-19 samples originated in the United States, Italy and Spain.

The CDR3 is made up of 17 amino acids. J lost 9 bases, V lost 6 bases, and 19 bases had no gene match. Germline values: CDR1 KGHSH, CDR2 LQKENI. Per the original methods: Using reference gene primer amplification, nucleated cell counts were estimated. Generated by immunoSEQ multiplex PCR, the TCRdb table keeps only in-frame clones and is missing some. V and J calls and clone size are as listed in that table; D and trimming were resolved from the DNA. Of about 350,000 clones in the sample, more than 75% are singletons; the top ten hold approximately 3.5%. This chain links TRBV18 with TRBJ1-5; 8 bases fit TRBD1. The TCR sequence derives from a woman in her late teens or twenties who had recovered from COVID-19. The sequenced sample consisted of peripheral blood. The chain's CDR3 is CASSPNGQGGLLAPQHF. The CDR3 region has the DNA TGTGCCAGCTCCCCAAATGGACAGGGAGGCCTCCTCGCGCCCCAGCATTTT.